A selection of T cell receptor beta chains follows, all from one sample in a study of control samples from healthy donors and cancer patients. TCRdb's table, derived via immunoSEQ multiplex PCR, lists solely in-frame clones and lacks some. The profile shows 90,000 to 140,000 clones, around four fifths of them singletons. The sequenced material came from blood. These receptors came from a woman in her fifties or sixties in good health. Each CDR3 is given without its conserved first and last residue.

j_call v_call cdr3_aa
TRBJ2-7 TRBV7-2 ASSSVSGQY
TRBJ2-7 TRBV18 ASSPETNAYEQY
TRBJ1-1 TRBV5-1 ASSLGGGGSNTEAF
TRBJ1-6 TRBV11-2 ASRRTGGNSPLH
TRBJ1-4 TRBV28 ASSLTEPATNEKLF
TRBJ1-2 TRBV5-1 ASRREGGTYGYT
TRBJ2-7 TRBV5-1 ASSLEGAYEQY
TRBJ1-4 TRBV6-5 ASSYDNEKLF
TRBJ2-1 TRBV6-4 ASSDGLRDNEQF
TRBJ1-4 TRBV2 ASSVLQGSSEKLF
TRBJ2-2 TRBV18 ASSPSRESGELF
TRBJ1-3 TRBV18 ASSPPGTPSGNTIY
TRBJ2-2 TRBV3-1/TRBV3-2 ASSQDRAAGELF
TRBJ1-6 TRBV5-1 ASSRTGGDSPLH
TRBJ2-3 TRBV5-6 ASSQTFQLAGDRGTQY
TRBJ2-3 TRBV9 ASSLGLGDTQY
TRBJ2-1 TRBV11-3 ASSLLRDRGYEQF
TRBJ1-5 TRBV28 ASEDGNQPQH
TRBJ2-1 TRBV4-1 ASSWTSGGYNEQF
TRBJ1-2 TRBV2 ASSETGRAANYGYT
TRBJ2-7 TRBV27 ASSLEGPGGRVTYEQY
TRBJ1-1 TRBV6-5 ASRDGFHGRAF
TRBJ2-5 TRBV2 ASTRGGAGETQY
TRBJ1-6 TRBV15 ATSRGGDNSPLH
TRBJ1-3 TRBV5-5 ASSRSSGNTIY
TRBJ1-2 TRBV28 ASRPHGTANYGYT
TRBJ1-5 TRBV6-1 ASSDPNQPQH
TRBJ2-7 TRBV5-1 ASSLAASGRDEQY
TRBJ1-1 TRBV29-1 SVARGGDTEAF
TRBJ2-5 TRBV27 ASSPQTVQETQY
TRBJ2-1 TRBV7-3 ASSFNSGGAGTNEQF
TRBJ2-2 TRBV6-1 ASSGGRAGVNTGELF
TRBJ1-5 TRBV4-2 ASSQEDSSNQPQH
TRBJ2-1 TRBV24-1 ATSEEGGSYNEQF
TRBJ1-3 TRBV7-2 ASSSATVSGNTIY
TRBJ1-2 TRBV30 AWSRDSDWSPNYGYT
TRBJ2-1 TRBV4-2 ASSANLAGGGDEQF
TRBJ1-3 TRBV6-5 ASSFGNTIY
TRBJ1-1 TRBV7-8 ASSIRTGPNTEAF
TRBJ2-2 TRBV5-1 ASSYRGTSGDAGTGELF
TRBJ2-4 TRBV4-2 ASSQAGAKNIQY
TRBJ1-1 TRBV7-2 ASSIWLNTEAF
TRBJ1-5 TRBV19 ASSRDRGGSQPQH
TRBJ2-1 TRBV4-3 ASSQVGLAVYNEQF
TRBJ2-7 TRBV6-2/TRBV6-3 ASSYPDGSTYEQY
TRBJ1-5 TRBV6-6 ASSYSDTDQPQH